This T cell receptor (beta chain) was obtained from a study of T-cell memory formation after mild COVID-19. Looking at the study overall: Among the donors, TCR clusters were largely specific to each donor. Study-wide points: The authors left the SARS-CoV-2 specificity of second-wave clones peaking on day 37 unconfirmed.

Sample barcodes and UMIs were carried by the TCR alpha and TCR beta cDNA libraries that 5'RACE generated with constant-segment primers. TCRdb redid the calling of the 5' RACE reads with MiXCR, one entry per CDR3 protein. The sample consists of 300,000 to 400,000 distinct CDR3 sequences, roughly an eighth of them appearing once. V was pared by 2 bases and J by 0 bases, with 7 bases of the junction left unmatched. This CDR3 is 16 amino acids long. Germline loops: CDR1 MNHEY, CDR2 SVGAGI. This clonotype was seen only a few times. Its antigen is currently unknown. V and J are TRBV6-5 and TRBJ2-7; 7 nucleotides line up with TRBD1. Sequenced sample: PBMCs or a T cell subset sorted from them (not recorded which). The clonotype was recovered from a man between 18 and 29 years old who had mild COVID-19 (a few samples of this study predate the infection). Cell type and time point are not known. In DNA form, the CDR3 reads TGTGCCAGCAGTTACCTTCACCGGGACAGCTCCTACGAGCAGTACTTC. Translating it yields CASSYLHRDSSYEQYF.